These 4 T cell receptor beta chains share one sample of origin, sequenced in a study of identical twins. TCRdb redid the calling of the 5' RACE reads with MiXCR, one entry per CDR3 protein. The sample has some 300,000 distinct CDR3 sequences, around 12% seen once. The same data also went into a second study, on yellow fever vaccine responses in identical twins.

Sequencing was done on a sample of CD8+ T cells sorted from blood. The source of these receptors is a woman aged 18-29 years in good health.

The rearrangement joins TRBV10-3 to TRBJ2-3; TRBD2 agrees at 10 bases. CDR1 ENHRY and CDR2 SYGVKD come from the germline V gene. The CDR3 extends over 17 amino acids. J lost 2 bases, V lost 2 bases, and 7 bases had no gene match. CDR3 in DNA: TGTGCCATCAGTGAGGCTAGCGGGAGCCAACTCACAGATACGCAGTATTTT. It specifies CAISEASGSQLTDTQYF.

This clonotype was counted only a few times. The gene calls are TRBV19 and TRBJ2-4; D unclear. Germline CDR1 LNHDA, CDR2 SQIVND (reference sequence). The V and J ends lost 2 bases and 5 bases respectively, with 7 bases between them. This CDR3 comprises 13 residues. In nucleotides, the CDR3 is TGTGCCAGTAGTATATCAGACCAAAACATTCAGTACTTC. Its protein product is CASSISDQNIQYF. The full variable domain, its missing parts supplied by reference TRBV19 and TRBJ2-4, is DGGITQSPKYLFRKEGQNVTLSCEQNLNHDAMYWYRQDPGQGLRLIYYSQIVNDFQKGDIAEGYSVSREKKESFPLTVTSAQKNPTAFYLCASSISDQNIQYFGAGTRLSVL.

For the CDR3, the DNA is TGTGCCAGCAGCCCCAGGGTAGCGGGGATACAAGAGACCCAGTACTTC. This codes for CASSPRVAGIQETQYF. The chain recombines TRBV7-8 with TRBJ2-5, with 8 positions matching TRBD2. V was pared by 5 bases and J by 2 bases, with 10 bases of the junction left unmatched. The germline gives CDR1 SGHVS, CDR2 FQNEAQ. The CDR3 loop spans 16 amino acids.

The CDR3 bases are TGTGCCAGCAGTTATCAGGCTTCCAACACCGGGGAGCTGTTTTTT. Residues: CASSYQASNTGELFF. The genes are TRBV6-5 and TRBJ2-2, with no clear D. Germline-derived CDR1 and CDR2 are MNHEY and SVGAGI. The CDR3 length is 15 residues. Between the trimmed V and J ends, which lost 3 bases and 2 bases, there was a span of 10 bases.